Sequencing of this T cell receptor beta chain was carried out in a study of T-cell memory formation after mild COVID-19. Study findings and constraints: Confirmation was lacking for SARS-CoV-2 specificity of second-wave clones that peaked on day 37. Contracting CD4+ clones lay largely in CM and EM, with CD8+ ones residing in EMRA.

The 5'RACE method, run with constant-segment primers, produced TCR alpha and TCR beta cDNA libraries (carrying sample barcodes and UMIs). TCRdb recomputed calls from the 5' RACE reads with MiXCR, one row per CDR3 protein. The data contain under 200,000 distinct CDR3 sequences, about 28% of them singletons. This clonotype was counted only a few times. What it binds is not known. Germline V gene sequence: CDR1 SQVTM, CDR2 ANQGSEA. There are 15 residues in the CDR3. V dropped 3 bases and J dropped 0 bases, with 15 bases sitting between them. This chain connects TRBV29-1 to TRBJ2-7; either TRBD1 or TRBD2 may supply D (7 bases each). The sequence was collected from an adult woman who had mild COVID-19 (a few samples of this study predate the infection). Cell type and time point are not known. Source material: PBMCs or a T cell subset sorted from them (not recorded which). The CDR3 loop is CSVEGGDSYSYEQYF. The CDR3 nucleotides are TGCAGCGTTGAGGGGGGGGACAGCTACTCCTACGAGCAGTACTTC.